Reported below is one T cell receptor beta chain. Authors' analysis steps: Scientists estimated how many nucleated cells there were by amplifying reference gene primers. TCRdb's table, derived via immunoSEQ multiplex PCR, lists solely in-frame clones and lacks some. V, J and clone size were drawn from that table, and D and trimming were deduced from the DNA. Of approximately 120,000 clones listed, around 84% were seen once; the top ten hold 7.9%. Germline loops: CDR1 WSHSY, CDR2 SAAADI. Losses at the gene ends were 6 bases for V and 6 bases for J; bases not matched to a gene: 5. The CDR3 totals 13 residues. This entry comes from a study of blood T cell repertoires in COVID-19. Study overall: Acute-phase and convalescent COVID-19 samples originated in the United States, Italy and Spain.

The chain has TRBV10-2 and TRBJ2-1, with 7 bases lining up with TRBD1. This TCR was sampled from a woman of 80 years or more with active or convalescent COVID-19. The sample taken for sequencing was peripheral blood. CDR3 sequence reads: CASSGDRVNEQFF. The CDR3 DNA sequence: TGCGCCAGCAGCGGAGACAGGGTCAATGAGCAGTTCTTC.